The 12 T cell receptor beta chains given below trace back to one sample, sequenced in a study of blood T cell repertoires in COVID-19. Measured with immunoSEQ multiplex PCR; TCRdb has only the in-frame clones, and not every one. The table includes approximately 65,000 clones, roughly 80% detected once. Sequenced: peripheral blood. The receptors stem from a human donor in a cohort sampled during active COVID-19.

This chain links TRBV4-3 with TRBJ2-1, with TRBD1 matching over 9 bases. There are 18 residues in the CDR3. Losses at the gene ends were 0 bases for V and 10 bases for J; bases not matched to a gene: 16. The germline CDR1 and CDR2 sequences are LGHNA and YSLEER. The CDR3 protein is CASSQELGGQGNVGEQFF. CDR3 nucleotides: TGCGCCAGCAGCCAAGAGTTGGGGGGACAGGGCAATGTAGGGGAGCAGTTCTTC.

The chain employs TRBV28 and TRBJ2-2; D not certain. The CDR3 is 14 residues long. V was clipped by 8 bases and J by 0 bases, with 10 bases between them. The germline V gene encodes CDR1 MDHEN and CDR2 SYDVKM. CDR3 region: CASGVEANTGELFF. CDR3 in DNA: TGTGCCAGCGGAGTGGAAGCGAACACCGGGGAGCTGTTTTTT.

The CDR3 DNA reads as TGTGCCAGCAGCGAAGGGGCAGGGGGTTCGTCTACCTACGAGCAGTACTTC. As protein: CASSEGAGGSSTYEQYF. This rearrangement joins TRBV21-1 to TRBJ2-7; the table gives TRBD1 as D, unverified against the DNA. TRBV21-1 is shown as a pseudogene. The length of the CDR3 is 17 residues.

V is TRBV18 and J is TRBJ2-1; 15 nucleotides match TRBD2. The CDR3 loop spans 19 amino acids. Germline CDR1 KGHSH, CDR2 LQKENI. With 4 bases clipped from V and 0 bases from J, the junction kept 7 bases outside the gene matches. The CDR3 region has the DNA TGTGCCAGCTCACAACCGGGACTAGCGGGGGGAAGCTCCTACAATGAGCAGTTCTTC. This encodes CASSQPGLAGGSSYNEQFF.

This rearrangement joins TRBV28 to TRBJ1-1; D ambiguous. CDR3 size: 15 residues. Germline-derived CDR1 and CDR2 are MDHEN and SYDVKM. V lost 6 bases to trimming and J lost 0 bases, with 14 bases between them. CDR3 nucleotides: TGTGCCAGCAGACCTCTGAGGTACATGAACACTGAAGCTTTCTTT. It specifies CASRPLRYMNTEAFF.

This clone was recorded once. CDR3 nucleotide sequence: TGTGCCAGTAGTCCCCGGACGGGGATAGGCACAGATACGCAGTATTTT. It specifies CASSPRTGIGTDTQYF. V gene TRBV19 combines with J gene TRBJ2-3, with D perhaps matching TRBD2 (5 bases). The V end lost 5 bases, the J end lost 1 base, and 16 bases lay between the germline ends. Germline assignment: CDR1 LNHDA and CDR2 SQIVND (reference sequence). The CDR3 has 16 residues.

The J gene is TRBJ1-1, the V gene TRBV2; 9 bases are a match to TRBD1. Germline CDR1 and CDR2: SNHLY and FYNNEI. After removal of 7 bases from V and 2 bases from J, the junction contained 5 bases not matched to a gene. The CDR3 has 14 amino acids. This CDR3 is CASTPGQGNTEAFF. The CDR3 DNA sequence: TGTGCCAGCACTCCGGGACAGGGAAACACTGAAGCTTTCTTT. Drawing the rest from reference TRBV2 and TRBJ1-1, the complete variable domain is EPEVTQTPSHQVTQMGQEVILRCVPISNHLYFYWYRQILGQKVEFLVSFYNNEISEKSEIFDDQFSVERPDGSNFTLKIRSTKLEDSAMYFCASTPGQGNTEAFFGQGTRLTVV.

This sequence joins TRBV7-9 and TRBJ2-1; TRBD2 aligns across 12 bases. Trimming removed 1 base from V and 6 bases from J; junction bases left unmatched: 10. The CDR3 is made up of 18 amino acids. Germline V gene sequence: CDR1 SEHNR, CDR2 FQNEAQ (reference sequence). CDR3 amino acids: CASSLGRTLLAGGNEQFF. CDR3 DNA sequence: TGTGCCAGCAGCTTAGGCCGGACACTACTAGCGGGAGGCAATGAGCAGTTCTTC.

The chain couples TRBV24-1 to TRBJ1-5; TRBD1 might be the D (6 bases). The ends were cut back, 3 bases at V and 8 bases at J, with 19 bases in the middle. The CDR3 is made up of 16 amino acids. Germline CDR1 reads KGHDR; CDR2 reads SFDVKD. The CDR3 loop is CATSDNRRGAMEPQHF. CDR3 DNA: TGTGCCACCAGTGATAACCGACGGGGGGCAATGGAGCCCCAGCATTTT.

This clone has just one count. The CDR3, as DNA: TGTGCCAGCGGGACAGGGAACTACGAGCAGTACTTC. Protein: CASGTGNYEQYF. This chain joins TRBV7-9 and TRBJ2-7, with 9 bases identical to TRBD1. The CDR3 consists of 12 residues. Trimming cost V 8 bases and J 3 bases; bases outside gene matches: 2. Looked up from germline, CDR1 is SEHNR and CDR2 is FQNEAQ (reference sequence).

The chain links TRBV5-1 to TRBJ1-1, with D maybe TRBD1 (5 bases). Germline loops: CDR1 SGHRS, CDR2 YFSETQ. V lost 3 bases to trimming and J lost 2 bases, with 8 bases between them. The CDR3 loop spans 13 amino acids. Written as DNA, the CDR3 is TGCGCCAGCAGCTCGACAGCTAACACTGAAGCTTTCTTT. This translates into CASSSTANTEAFF.

The chain couples TRBV6-1 to TRBJ2-7; 10 nucleotides match TRBD2. J was trimmed by 5 bases and V by 4 bases; bases with no gene match: 11. The V gene's germline CDR1 is MNHNS and CDR2 SASEGT. The CDR3 spans 16 residues. The CDR3 spells CASSGWLAGEINEQYF. The CDR3 bases are TGTGCCAGCAGTGGGTGGCTAGCGGGAGAGATTAACGAGCAGTACTTC.